This is a list of T cell receptor beta chains from one sample in a study of tumour-infiltrating T cells in Burkitt lymphoma. The table came from immunoSEQ multiplex PCR; TCRdb's copy has only in-frame clones and leaves some out. The table includes 5,500 to 7,500 clones, over 9.5% detected once. The sequenced sample consisted of tumor tissue. These receptors all come from a human donor with diffuse large B-cell lymphoma. The CDR3 runs from the conserved cysteine through the conserved F or W. Fields, in order: V gene, J gene, D gene, clone size, CDR3 protein, CDR3 DNA. The D gene is left open where the match is weak. Rows give clone size only sometimes, using once, few, many, or a class for an expanded clone.

v_call: TRBV18
j_call: TRBJ1-3
d_call: .
clone_size: .
cdr3_aa: CASSRGTHGSGNTIYF
cdr3_nt: TGTGCCAGCTCACGGGGGACGCATGGCTCTGGAAACACCATATATTTT

v_call: TRBV28
j_call: TRBJ1-5
d_call: .
clone_size: .
cdr3_aa: CASTPTAGFNQPQHF
cdr3_nt: TGTGCCAGCACCCCTACGGCGGGGTTCAATCAGCCCCAGCATTTT

v_call: TRBV18
j_call: TRBJ2-6
d_call: .
clone_size: few
cdr3_aa: CASSPPWGPGANVLTF
cdr3_nt: TGTGCCAGCTCACCACCGTGGGGGCCCGGGGCCAACGTCCTGACTTTC

v_call: TRBV10-3
j_call: TRBJ1-4
d_call: TRBD1
clone_size: .
cdr3_aa: CAIGGQGNEKLFF
cdr3_nt: TGTGCCATCGGGGGACAGGGGAACGAAAAACTGTTTTTT

v_call: TRBV2
j_call: TRBJ1-6
d_call: .
clone_size: few
cdr3_aa: CASSAGQPNSPLHF
cdr3_nt: TGTGCCAGCAGTGCCGGACAGCCCAATTCACCCCTCCACTTT

v_call: TRBV6-1
j_call: TRBJ1-1
d_call: TRBD1
clone_size: .
cdr3_aa: CASRRQGASEAFF
cdr3_nt: TGTGCCAGCAGGCGACAGGGGGCAAGTGAAGCTTTCTTT

v_call: TRBV6-4
j_call: TRBJ2-5
d_call: .
clone_size: .
cdr3_aa: CASGGNQYF
cdr3_nt: TGTGCCAGCGGGGGTAACCAGTACTTC

v_call: TRBV6-1
j_call: TRBJ2-5
d_call: TRBD2
clone_size: .
cdr3_aa: CASSQRGGQETQYF
cdr3_nt: TGTGCCAGCAGTCAGCGGGGGGGACAAGAGACCCAGTACTTC

v_call: TRBV9
j_call: TRBJ1-1
d_call: .
clone_size: few
cdr3_aa: CASSRNTGQGRTEAFF
cdr3_nt: TGTGCCAGCAGTCGAAATACCGGGCAGGGAAGGACTGAAGCTTTCTTT

v_call: TRBV10-3
j_call: TRBJ2-3
d_call: TRBD1
clone_size: .
cdr3_aa: CAISGDSYTQYF
cdr3_nt: TGTGCCATCAGCGGGGACAGCTATACGCAGTATTTT

v_call: TRBV4-1
j_call: TRBJ1-2
d_call: TRBD1
clone_size: .
cdr3_aa: CASSHRATGSNYGYTF
cdr3_nt: TGCGCCAGCAGCCATCGCGCGACAGGGTCTAACTATGGCTACACCTTC

v_call: TRBV18
j_call: TRBJ2-7
d_call: .
clone_size: .
cdr3_aa: CASSPRRGGYEQYF
cdr3_nt: TGTGCCAGCTCACCGCGGAGAGGGGGCTACGAGCAGTACTTC

v_call: TRBV15
j_call: TRBJ1-5
d_call: TRBD1
clone_size: few
cdr3_aa: CATSRGTGGFNQPQHF
cdr3_nt: TGTGCCACCAGCAGAGGGACAGGGGGCTTTAATCAGCCCCAGCATTTT

v_call: TRBV19
j_call: TRBJ1-1
d_call: TRBD1
clone_size: few
cdr3_aa: CASRWDSQSTEAFF
cdr3_nt: TGTGCCAGTAGGTGGGACAGCCAAAGCACTGAAGCTTTCTTT

v_call: TRBV9
j_call: TRBJ2-2
d_call: .
clone_size: few
cdr3_aa: CASSVDANTGELFF
cdr3_nt: TGTGCCAGCAGCGTAGACGCGAACACCGGGGAGCTGTTTTTT

v_call: TRBV2
j_call: TRBJ1-2
d_call: .
clone_size: .
cdr3_aa: CASGAGSYYGYTF
cdr3_nt: TGTGCCAGCGGCGCGGGATCCTACTATGGCTACACCTTC

v_call: TRBV20-1
j_call: TRBJ2-7
d_call: .
clone_size: few
cdr3_aa: CSAREQYEQYF
cdr3_nt: TGCAGTGCTAGAGAACAATACGAGCAGTACTTC

v_call: TRBV5-6
j_call: TRBJ1-5
d_call: .
clone_size: .
cdr3_aa: CASSYSNQPQHF
cdr3_nt: TGTGCCAGCAGTTATAGCAATCAGCCCCAGCATTTT

v_call: TRBV27
j_call: TRBJ1-1
d_call: .
clone_size: .
cdr3_aa: CASSLKENTEAFF
cdr3_nt: TGTGCCAGCAGTTTAAAAGAGAACACTGAAGCTTTCTTT

v_call: TRBV5-5
j_call: TRBJ1-5
d_call: .
clone_size: few
cdr3_aa: CASSPRGGQSNQPQHF
cdr3_nt: TGTGCCAGCAGCCCGAGGGGGGGGCAAAGCAATCAGCCCCAGCATTTT

v_call: TRBV4-1
j_call: TRBJ1-2
d_call: .
clone_size: few
cdr3_aa: CASSQLSGGTYGYTF
cdr3_nt: TGCGCCAGCAGCCAACTATCAGGAGGGACCTATGGCTACACCTTC

v_call: TRBV5-1
j_call: TRBJ1-1
d_call: .
clone_size: .
cdr3_aa: CASSLGEEFEAFF
cdr3_nt: TGCGCCAGCAGCTTGGGGGAAGAGTTTGAAGCTTTCTTT